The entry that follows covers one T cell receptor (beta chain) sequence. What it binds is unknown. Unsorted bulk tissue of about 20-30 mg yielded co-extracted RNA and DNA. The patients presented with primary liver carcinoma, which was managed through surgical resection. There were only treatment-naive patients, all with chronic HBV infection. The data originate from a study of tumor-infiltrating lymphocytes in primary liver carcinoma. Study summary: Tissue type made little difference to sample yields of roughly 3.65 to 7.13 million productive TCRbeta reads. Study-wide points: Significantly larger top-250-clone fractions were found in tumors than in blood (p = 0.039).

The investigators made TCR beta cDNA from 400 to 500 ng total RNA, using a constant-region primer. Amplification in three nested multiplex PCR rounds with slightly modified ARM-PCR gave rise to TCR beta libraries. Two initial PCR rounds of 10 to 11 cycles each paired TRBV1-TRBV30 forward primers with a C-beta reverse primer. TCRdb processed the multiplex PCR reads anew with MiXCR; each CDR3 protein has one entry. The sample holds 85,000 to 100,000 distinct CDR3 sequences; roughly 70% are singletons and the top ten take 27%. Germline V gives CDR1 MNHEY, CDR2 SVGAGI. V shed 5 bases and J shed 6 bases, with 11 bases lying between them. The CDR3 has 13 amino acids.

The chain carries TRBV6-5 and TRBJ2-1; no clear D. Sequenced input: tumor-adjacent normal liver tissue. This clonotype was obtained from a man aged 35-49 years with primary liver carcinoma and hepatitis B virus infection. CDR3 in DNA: TGTGCCAGCAGTATACGGGTCGTCAATGAGCAGTTCTTC. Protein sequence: CASSIRVVNEQFF.